This TCR beta chain was obtained from a study of OX40 agonist ivuxolimab in advanced cancers. About the full investigation: Ivuxolimab was an agonistic, fully human IgG2 monoclonal antibody directed against OX40 (CD134), a costimulatory receptor. Intravenous ivuxolimab was administered to patients every 2 weeks at six dose levels: 0.01, 0.1, 0.3, 1.5, 3 and 10 mg/kg. Among the roughly 54 dose-escalation patients, some 20 had hepatocellular carcinoma, roughly 15 melanoma, 9 renal cell carcinoma and 9 head and neck cancer. A male proportion of 70% to 90% and a mean age of about 60 years, ranging from 23 to 79, were recorded for the dose-escalation cohort. Prior anti-PD-1, anti-PD-L1 or anti-CTLA-4 therapy was permitted, and 40% to 50% of dose-escalation patients had received checkpoint inhibitors. Partial responses occurred in three dose-escalation patients, of whom one had hepatocellular carcinoma and two had cutaneous melanoma. Peripheral TCRbeta sequencing aimed to test whether ivuxolimab altered TCR sequence diversity and caused clonal T-cell expansion. The monotherapy dose-escalation portion (N of about 52 patients) of the phase I ivuxolimab trial is reported in the paper.

Patients with autoimmune disease history or receiving systemic immunosuppression were excluded from the trial. Peripheral blood for TCR sequencing was collected from all dose cohorts at baseline, on cycle 4 day 1, and on cycle 7 day 1. The samples were drawn from a first-in-human, open-label, multicenter phase I dose-escalation trial of ivuxolimab. Adults with locally advanced or metastatic melanoma, renal cell carcinoma, hepatocellular carcinoma or head and neck squamous cell carcinoma were enrolled in the trial. Before TCR sequencing, CD4+ T cells and CD8+ T cells from peripheral blood were sorted into separate populations. To sequence the TCRbeta CDR3 region, genomic DNA was isolated from the sorted cells. The immunoSEQ Assay was used to sequence the TCRbeta CDR3 regions. Not all clones reach the TCRdb copy of this immuneACCESS table, which keeps in-frame sequences only. Checked studies attribute under half of the gap to unresolved V genes and leave the rest unexplained. The sample table holds approximately 20,000 clones, of which roughly 89% were seen once. The ten most abundant clones make up around 25% of the sample.

The CDR3 runs 11 residues from the cysteine to the phenylalanine. Here the CDR3 DNA is all that survives: 33 bases in frame from base 1. Trimming takes 4 bases from V and 5 bases from J, and the germline ends sit 6 bases apart. CDR1 and CDR2, looked up from the germline V gene, are SQVTM and ANQGSEA. Turning to this clone: This clone's antigen is unknown. One base away there is no much larger clone; base qualities are not given.

The investigation overall reported the following: In the 0.1-3.0 mg/kg groups, partial responders were among the patients with the lowest normalized peripheral clonal expansion, particularly in CD8+ T cells. At doses of 0.1 to 3.0 mg/kg, clonal expansion of both CD4+ and CD8+ T cells in blood was seen between baseline and week 6. Low levels of normalized T-cell clonal expansion were also seen in some patients who did not respond. After ivuxolimab, expanded clones were on average more numerous among CD8+ T cells than among CD4+ T cells. The antigen specificity of the clonally expanded peripheral T cells was not determined.

This clonotype was sampled from an adult with an advanced solid tumor such as melanoma, head and neck, liver or kidney cancer. The chain was built from TRBV29-1 and TRBJ2-1, with TRBD2 as a weak D call on 6 bases. The material sequenced was CD4+ or CD8+ T cells sorted from blood, taken in a trial of the OX40 agonist ivuxolimab. The bases are TGCAGCGTTGGGGGGGACAATGAGCAGTTCTTC. Translated, this gives CSVGGDNEQFF.